This TCR beta chain was captured by sequencing in a study of T cell changes during pregnancy in multiple sclerosis. Repertoires were generated with immunoSEQ multiplex PCR, while TCRdb's copy carries only in-frame clones and drops some. Of about 22,000 clones in the sample, approximately 81% were seen once. The CDR3 runs 14 residues. Per the germline V gene, CDR1 is MNHNS and CDR2 is SASEGT. V was clipped by 8 bases and J by 0 bases, with 11 bases between them. This TCR derives from a female donor with multiple sclerosis, enrolled in a pregnancy study. This chain connects TRBV6-1 to TRBJ1-3; D gene uncertain. The material was CD8+ T cells from peripheral blood mononuclear cells, obtained before pregnancy. The CDR3: CASEDGNSGNTIYF. In DNA, the CDR3 is TGTGCCAGCGAGGACGGGAACTCTGGAAACACCATATATTTT.